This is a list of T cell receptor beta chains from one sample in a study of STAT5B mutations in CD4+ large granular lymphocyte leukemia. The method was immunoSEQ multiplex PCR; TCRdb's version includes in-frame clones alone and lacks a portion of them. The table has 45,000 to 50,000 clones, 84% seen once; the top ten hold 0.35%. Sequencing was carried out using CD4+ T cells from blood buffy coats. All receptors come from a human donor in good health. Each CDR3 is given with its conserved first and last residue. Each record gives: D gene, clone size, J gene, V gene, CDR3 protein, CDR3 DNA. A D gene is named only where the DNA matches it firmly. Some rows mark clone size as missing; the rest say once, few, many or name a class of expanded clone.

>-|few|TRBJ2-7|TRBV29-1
CSVDGGGAYEQYF
TGCAGCGTTGATGGCGGAGGGGCCTACGAGCAGTACTTC
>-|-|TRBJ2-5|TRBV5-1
CASSLDTGSTAQYF
TGCGCCAGCAGCTTGGATACAGGGTCAACCGCTCAGTACTTC
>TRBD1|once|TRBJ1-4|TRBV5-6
CASSSRGRRNEKLFF
TGTGCCAGCAGCAGCAGGGGGCGCCGGAATGAAAAACTGTTTTTT
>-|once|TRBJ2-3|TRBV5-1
CASSLTGDTDTQYF
TGCGCCAGCAGCTTGACGGGGGACACAGATACGCAGTATTTT
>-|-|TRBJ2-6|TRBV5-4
CASFREGSGANVLTF
TGTGCCAGCTTCCGAGAGGGGTCCGGGGCCAACGTCCTGACTTTC
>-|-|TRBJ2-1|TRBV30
CAWRAGQSSYNEQFF
TGTGCCTGGAGAGCGGGACAGAGCTCCTACAATGAGCAGTTCTTC
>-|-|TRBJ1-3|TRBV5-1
CASSPTEASSGNTIYF
TGCGCCAGCAGCCCGACTGAGGCTAGCTCTGGAAACACCATATATTTT
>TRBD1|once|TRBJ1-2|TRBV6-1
CASSEWGQNYGYTF
TGTGCCAGCAGTGAGTGGGGACAGAACTATGGCTACACCTTC
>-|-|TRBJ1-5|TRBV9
CASSVMIGLGVQPQHF
TGTGCCAGCAGCGTAATGATAGGCCTCGGGGTGCAGCCCCAGCATTTT
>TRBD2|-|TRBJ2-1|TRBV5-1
CASTPFPGGPHNEQFF
TGCGCCAGCACCCCATTTCCGGGGGGGCCCCACAATGAGCAGTTCTTC
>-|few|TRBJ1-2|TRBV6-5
CASSYSTAGASYGYTF
TGTGCCAGCAGTTACTCCACGGCAGGGGCGAGCTATGGCTACACCTTC
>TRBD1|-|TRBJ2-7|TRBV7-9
CASSNYRGTYEQYF
TGTGCCAGCAGCAACTACAGGGGTACCTACGAGCAGTACTTC
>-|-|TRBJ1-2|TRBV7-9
CASSFGAGANYGYTF
TGTGCCAGCAGCTTTGGAGCAGGGGCTAACTATGGCTACACCTTC
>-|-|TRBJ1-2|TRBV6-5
CASRPRITGGYTF
TGTGCCAGCAGACCTAGGATAACGGGCGGCTACACCTTC
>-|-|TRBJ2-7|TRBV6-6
CASSYSTVEQYF
TGTGCCAGCAGTTACTCGACGGTTGAGCAGTACTTC
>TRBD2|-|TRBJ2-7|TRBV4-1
CASSQVSGGGFGEQYF
TGCGCCAGCAGCCAAGTTTCGGGGGGAGGGTTCGGCGAGCAGTACTTC
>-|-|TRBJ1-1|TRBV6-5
CASSYQGGAFF
TGTGCCAGCAGTTACCAAGGGGGAGCTTTCTTT
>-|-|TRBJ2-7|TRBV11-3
CASSLDGRGAEQYF
TGTGCCAGCAGCTTAGACGGGCGCGGGGCCGAGCAGTACTTC
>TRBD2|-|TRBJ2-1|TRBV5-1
CASSSTGLAGGRNEQFF
TGCGCCAGCAGCTCCACCGGACTAGCGGGAGGGCGTAATGAGCAGTTCTTC
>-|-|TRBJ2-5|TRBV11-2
CASSKTGLQETQYF
TGTGCCAGCAGCAAAACAGGGCTACAAGAGACCCAGTACTTC
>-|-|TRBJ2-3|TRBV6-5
CASSSPTRTDTQYF
TGTGCCAGCAGTTCTCCTACGCGCACAGATACGCAGTATTTT
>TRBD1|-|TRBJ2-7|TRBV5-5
CASSLTTGAAYEQYF
TGTGCCAGCAGCTTAACGACAGGGGCAGCCTACGAGCAGTACTTC
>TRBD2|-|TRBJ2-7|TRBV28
CASSKKRGDSYEQYF
TGTGCCAGCAGTAAAAAGCGGGGGGACTCCTACGAGCAGTACTTC
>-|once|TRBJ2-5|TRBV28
CASSSPSSGMTETQYF
TGTGCCAGCAGTTCCCCCTCTTCGGGGATGACGGAGACCCAGTACTTC
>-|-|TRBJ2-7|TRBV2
CASRGSSLSYEQYF
TGTGCCAGCAGGGGGAGCTCACTCTCCTACGAGCAGTACTTC
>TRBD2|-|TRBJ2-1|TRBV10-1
CASSGPGLTNEQFF
TGCGCCAGCAGTGGACCGGGACTAACAAATGAGCAGTTCTTC
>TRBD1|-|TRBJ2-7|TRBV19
CATGTGNPYEQYF
TGTGCCACTGGGACAGGGAACCCCTACGAGCAGTACTTC
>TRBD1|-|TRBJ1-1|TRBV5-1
CASSNQQGGNTEAFF
TGCGCCAGCAGCAATCAACAGGGGGGGAACACTGAAGCTTTCTTT
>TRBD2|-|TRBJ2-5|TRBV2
CASSEIAGGPGTQYF
TGTGCCAGCAGTGAAATAGCGGGGGGGCCTGGGACCCAGTACTTC
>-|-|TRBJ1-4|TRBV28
CASTLEALATNEKLFF
TGTGCCAGCACCCTTGAGGCGCTTGCAACTAATGAAAAACTGTTTTTT
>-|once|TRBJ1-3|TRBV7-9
CASSLTGADGNTIYF
TGTGCCAGCAGCTTAACGGGGGCAGATGGAAACACCATATATTTT
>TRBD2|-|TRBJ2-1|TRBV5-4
CASSPGLAGRNEQFF
TGTGCCAGCAGCCCCGGGCTAGCGGGGCGAAATGAGCAGTTCTTC
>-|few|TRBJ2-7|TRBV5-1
CASSLAAYYEQYF
TGCGCCAGCAGCTTGGCCGCTTACTACGAGCAGTACTTC
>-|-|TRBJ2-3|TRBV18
CASSPSPGQSTDTQYF
TGTGCCAGCTCACCATCTCCGGGACAAAGCACAGATACGCAGTATTTT
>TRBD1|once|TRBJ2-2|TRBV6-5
CASSYHLTGGSGELFF
TGTGCCAGCAGTTACCATCTTACAGGGGGCAGCGGGGAGCTGTTTTTT
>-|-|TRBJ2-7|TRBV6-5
CASSYSRQYEQYF
TGTGCCAGCAGTTACTCGAGGCAGTACGAGCAGTACTTC
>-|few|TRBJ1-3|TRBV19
CASRPGVSGNTIYF
TGTGCCAGTAGGCCAGGGGTTTCTGGAAACACCATATATTTT
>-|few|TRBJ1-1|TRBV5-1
CASSLGGATEAFF
TGCGCCAGCAGCTTGGGGGGGGCCACTGAAGCTTTCTTT
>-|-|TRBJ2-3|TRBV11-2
CASSLRLWGDTQYF
TGTGCCAGCAGCTTACGGCTCTGGGGAGATACGCAGTATTTT
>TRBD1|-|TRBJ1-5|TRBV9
CASSGRGRGSNQPQHF
TGTGCCAGCAGCGGCAGGGGGCGGGGGAGCAATCAGCCCCAGCATTTT
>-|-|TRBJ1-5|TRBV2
CASSRGTDYSNQPQHF
TGTGCCAGCAGCCGCGGGACTGATTATAGCAATCAGCCCCAGCATTTT
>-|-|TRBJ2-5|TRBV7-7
CASSPGTGPRETQYF
TGTGCCAGCAGCCCGGGGACTGGGCCAAGGGAGACCCAGTACTTC
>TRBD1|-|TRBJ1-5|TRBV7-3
CASSLSARGQGFVLLQPQHF
TGTGCCAGCAGCTTAAGTGCACGGGGACAGGGGTTCGTTTTACTTCAGCCCCAGCATTTT
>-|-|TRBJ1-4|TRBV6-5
CASSYRPRGEKLFF
TGTGCCAGCAGTTATCGGCCTAGGGGGGAAAAACTGTTTTTT
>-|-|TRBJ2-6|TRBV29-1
CSVERISGANVLTF
TGCAGCGTTGAACGTATCTCTGGGGCCAACGTCCTGACTTTC
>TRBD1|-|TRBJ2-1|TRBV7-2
CASSLQLDRVGNEQFF
TGTGCCAGCAGCTTACAGTTGGACAGGGTGGGCAATGAGCAGTTCTTC
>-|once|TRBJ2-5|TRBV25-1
CASRVGETQYF
TGTGCCAGCAGAGTAGGAGAGACCCAGTACTTC
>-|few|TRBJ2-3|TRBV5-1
CASSLSTRGRTDTQYF
TGCGCCAGCAGCTTGAGTACGCGGGGGCGCACAGATACGCAGTATTTT
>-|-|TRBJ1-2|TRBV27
CASRRPGGGNYGYTF
TGTGCCAGCAGGCGCCCGGGGGGCGGGAACTATGGCTACACCTTC
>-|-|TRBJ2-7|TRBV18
CASSAVGDGFSYEQYF
TGTGCCAGCTCAGCCGTGGGGGACGGCTTTTCCTACGAGCAGTACTTC
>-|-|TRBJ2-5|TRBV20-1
CSARLGETQYF
TGCAGTGCTAGACTTGGCGAGACCCAGTACTTC
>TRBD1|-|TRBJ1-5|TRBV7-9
CASSLSGQGAQPQHF
TGTGCCAGCAGCTTATCGGGACAGGGAGCTCAGCCCCAGCATTTT
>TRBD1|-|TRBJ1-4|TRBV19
CASRDREEKLFF
TGTGCCAGTAGGGACAGGGAGGAAAAACTGTTTTTT
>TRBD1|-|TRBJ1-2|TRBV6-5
CASSYSGQLANYGYTF
TGTGCCAGCAGTTACTCGGGACAGCTCGCTAACTATGGCTACACCTTC